These T cell receptor beta chains were read from a single sample in a study of cytomegalovirus exposure and HLA in healthy donors. The data were produced by immunoSEQ multiplex PCR, yet TCRdb's version contains in-frame clones alone and is incomplete. The table lists some 180,000 clones, 60% to 85% of them singletons. The sequenced sample was PBMCs. The receptors stem from a male donor in good health and CMV-seronegative. Both conserved end residues are part of each CDR3. D genes are given only for firm matches. A row's size may be missing; if present it is once, few, many or a size class.

TRBJ1-2 | 11 | TRBV20-1 | NA | NA | CSARDSYGYTF | TGCAGTGCTAGGGACAGCTATGGCTACACCTTC
TRBJ2-7 | 14 | TRBV6-6 | NA | NA | CASSYSEGGNEQYF | TGTGCCAGCAGTTACTCAGAGGGGGGGAACGAGCAGTACTTC
TRBJ2-1 | 13 | TRBV7-9 | once | TRBD2 | CASSGLAGGGQFF | TGTGCCAGCAGCGGACTAGCGGGAGGAGGGCAGTTCTTC
TRBJ2-6 | 16 | TRBV6-6 | NA | NA | CASSYSYSSGANVLTF | TGTGCCAGCAGTTACTCATACTCTTCTGGGGCCAACGTCCTGACTTTC
TRBJ2-1 | 14 | TRBV29-1 | NA | TRBD2 | CSVEVLAGGSEQFF | TGCAGCGTTGAAGTACTAGCGGGGGGATCTGAGCAGTTCTTC
TRBJ1-3 | 15 | TRBV5-1 | NA | TRBD1 | CASSSTGGAGNTIYF | TGCGCCAGCAGCTCTACAGGGGGCGCTGGAAACACCATATATTTT
TRBJ1-2 | 15 | TRBV4-1 | NA | NA | CASSLILTANYGYTF | TGCGCCAGCAGCCTCATTCTCACAGCTAACTATGGCTACACCTTC
TRBJ1-5 | 14 | TRBV30 | NA | NA | CAWSSTGYNQPQHF | TGTGCCTGGAGTTCGACAGGTTACAATCAGCCCCAGCATTTT
TRBJ1-5 | 13 | TRBV6-5 | NA | NA | CASNGNSNQPQHF | TGTGCCAGCAACGGTAATAGCAATCAGCCCCAGCATTTT
TRBJ1-5 | 16 | TRBV4-1 | few | NA | CASSQGLVAGHQPQHF | TGCGCCAGCAGCCAGGGTCTGGTGGCAGGGCATCAGCCCCAGCATTTT
TRBJ1-2 | 12 | TRBV29-1 | NA | TRBD1 | CSVQGQGKGYTF | TGCAGCGTTCAGGGACAGGGAAAGGGCTACACCTTC
TRBJ1-2 | 14 | TRBV25-1 | NA | NA | CASSGRGTLYGYTF | TGTGCCAGCAGTGGGCGGGGGACCCTCTATGGCTACACCTTC
TRBJ1-1 | 13 | TRBV29-1 | NA | NA | CSVLKAGWTEAFF | TGCAGCGTTCTAAAGGCAGGGTGGACTGAAGCTTTCTTT
TRBJ2-7 | 15 | TRBV5-5 | once | TRBD1 | CASSWTGTGGEEQYF | TGTGCCAGCAGCTGGACCGGGACAGGGGGAGAGGAGCAGTACTTC
TRBJ2-1 | 14 | TRBV28 | NA | NA | CASSGGALRNEQFF | TGTGCCAGCAGTGGGGGGGCCCTGAGGAATGAGCAGTTCTTC
TRBJ2-1 | 15 | TRBV4-2 | NA | NA | CASSPNLEPYNEQFF | TGTGCCAGCAGCCCCAATTTGGAGCCCTACAATGAGCAGTTCTTC
TRBJ2-3 | 15 | TRBV6-1 | few | TRBD2 | CASSWEGFSTDTQYF | TGTGCCAGCAGTTGGGAGGGTTTTAGCACAGATACGCAGTATTTT
TRBJ2-3 | 14 | TRBV19 | NA | TRBD2 | CASSRREGTDTQYF | TGTGCCAGTAGTCGACGGGAGGGCACAGATACGCAGTATTTT
TRBJ1-2 | 11 | TRBV25-1 | NA | NA | CASSDYIGYTF | TGTGCCAGCAGTGATTATATAGGCTACACCTTC
TRBJ2-1 | 14 | TRBV6-6 | few | TRBD2 | CASSVLAGYNEQFF | TGTGCCAGCAGTGTACTAGCGGGATACAATGAGCAGTTCTTC
TRBJ2-3 | 13 | TRBV27 | NA | NA | CASRTGRADTQYF | TGTGCCAGCAGGACGGGTCGGGCAGATACGCAGTATTTT
TRBJ1-1 | 14 | TRBV19 | NA | TRBD1 | CASGTGGWGTEAFF | TGTGCCAGTGGGACAGGGGGCTGGGGGACTGAAGCTTTCTTT
TRBJ1-2 | 14 | TRBV6-6 | NA | TRBD1 | CASSYLKQGSGYTF | TGTGCCAGCAGTTACCTAAAACAGGGGTCTGGCTACACCTTC
TRBJ1-1 | 16 | TRBV19 | NA | NA | CASSYREGHRNTEAFF | TGTGCCAGTAGTTATAGGGAAGGACACAGGAACACTGAAGCTTTCTTT
TRBJ2-3 | 16 | TRBV11-2 | NA | TRBD2 | CASSLLAAGGTDTQYF | TGTGCCAGCAGCTTATTAGCGGCGGGAGGCACCGATACGCAGTATTTT
TRBJ2-1 | 15 | TRBV6-5 | few | TRBD2 | CASSDYGGGYNEQFF | TGTGCCAGCAGCGACTATGGGGGGGGCTACAATGAGCAGTTCTTC
TRBJ1-5 | 14 | TRBV6-5 | few | NA | CASSYSRTDQPQHF | TGTGCCAGCAGTTACTCGAGGACAGATCAGCCCCAGCATTTT
TRBJ1-2 | 12 | TRBV6-5 | NA | TRBD1 | CASRAGGYGYTF | TGTGCCAGCAGGGCAGGGGGTTATGGCTACACCTTC
TRBJ1-3 | 16 | TRBV28 | NA | NA | CASSTPQGSSGNTIYF | TGTGCCAGCAGCACACCGCAGGGGAGCTCTGGAAACACCATATATTTT
TRBJ1-1 | 13 | TRBV29-1 | NA | NA | CSVGKQLNTEAFF | TGCAGCGTTGGAAAACAGCTGAACACTGAAGCTTTCTTT
TRBJ2-3 | 14 | TRBV27 | NA | TRBD1 | CASIQGGLTDTQYF | TGTGCCAGCATACAGGGGGGCCTCACAGATACGCAGTATTTT
TRBJ1-1 | 14 | TRBV5-1 | few | NA | CASSLAGGVTEAFF | TGCGCCAGCAGCTTGGCCGGCGGCGTCACTGAAGCTTTCTTT
TRBJ2-7 | 18 | TRBV7-2 | NA | NA | CASSLIGLTTQFHYEQYF | TGTGCCAGCAGCTTAATAGGACTAACCACCCAGTTCCACTACGAGCAGTACTTC
TRBJ1-5 | 14 | TRBV18 | NA | NA | CASSPEARSQPQHF | TGTGCCAGCTCACCGGAGGCCCGGAGTCAGCCCCAGCATTTT
TRBJ1-3 | 13 | TRBV30 | few | NA | CAWSYLRGNTIYF | TGTGCCTGGAGTTACCTCCGGGGAAACACCATATATTTT
TRBJ2-3 | 15 | TRBV28 | NA | TRBD1 | CASSSGQGKADTQYF | TGTGCCAGCAGTTCGGGACAGGGTAAGGCAGATACGCAGTATTTT
TRBJ2-7 | 13 | TRBV6-1 | few | NA | CASSWGVGPEQYF | TGTGCCAGCAGTTGGGGGGTTGGGCCCGAGCAGTACTTC
TRBJ2-5 | 13 | TRBV19 | NA | TRBD1 | CASRGQPEETQYF | TGTGCCAGTAGGGGACAGCCTGAAGAGACCCAGTACTTC
TRBJ2-1 | 16 | TRBV7-3 | NA | TRBD2 | CASSPESGRARDEQFF | TGTGCCAGCAGCCCGGAGAGCGGGAGGGCCAGGGATGAGCAGTTCTTC
TRBJ2-7 | 15 | TRBV19 | NA | NA | CASSLSGIGVYEQYF | TGTGCCAGTAGTCTTTCCGGGATTGGGGTCTACGAGCAGTACTTC
TRBJ2-3 | 13 | TRBV27 | NA | NA | CASSWLPTDTQYF | TGTGCCAGCAGTTGGCTTCCCACAGATACGCAGTATTTT
TRBJ1-2 | 13 | TRBV5-1 | NA | NA | CASSLRTGYGYTF | TGCGCCAGCAGCTTGCGGACTGGTTATGGCTACACCTTC
TRBJ2-1 | 16 | TRBV4-1 | NA | TRBD2 | CASSRGTSGGRNEQFF | TGCGCCAGCAGCCGGGGGACTAGCGGGGGGCGAAATGAGCAGTTCTTC
TRBJ2-3 | 14 | TRBV6-6 | NA | NA | CASSYSRGSDTQYF | TGTGCCAGCAGTTACTCGAGGGGGTCAGATACGCAGTATTTT
TRBJ1-2 | 14 | TRBV29-1 | NA | TRBD1 | CSVGAGGRSIGYTF | TGCAGCGTTGGAGCAGGGGGTCGGTCGATAGGCTACACCTTC
TRBJ1-5 | 15 | TRBV30 | NA | TRBD1 | CAWSAKDRGYQPQHF | TGTGCCTGGAGTGCTAAGGACAGGGGCTATCAGCCCCAGCATTTT
TRBJ1-3 | 13 | TRBV10-3 | NA | NA | CAISESRGPTIYF | TGTGCCATCAGTGAGTCGCGGGGTCCCACCATATATTTT
TRBJ1-2 | 14 | TRBV4-1 | few | NA | CASSQVGRGYGYTF | TGCGCCAGCAGCCAAGTTGGCAGGGGCTATGGCTACACCTTC
TRBJ1-5 | 14 | TRBV7-9 | NA | NA | CASSFEGGNQPQHF | TGTGCCAGCAGCTTTGAAGGAGGCAATCAGCCCCAGCATTTT
TRBJ2-5 | 15 | TRBV4-3 | NA | TRBD1 | CASSQGTGGSETQYF | TGCGCCAGCAGCCAAGGGACAGGGGGCAGTGAGACCCAGTACTTC
TRBJ2-5 | 15 | TRBV9 | NA | NA | CASSVAQGGSETQYF | TGTGCCAGCAGCGTAGCTCAGGGGGGATCGGAGACCCAGTACTTC
TRBJ1-2 | 12 | TRBV25-1 | NA | NA | CASRSDSYGYTF | TGTGCCAGCCGATCCGACAGCTATGGCTACACCTTC
TRBJ1-2 | 14 | TRBV7-8 | once | TRBD1 | CASSFPDRGDGYTF | TGTGCCAGCAGCTTCCCGGACAGGGGGGACGGCTACACCTTC
TRBJ1-2 | 16 | TRBV4-2 | NA | NA | CASSQEIGAAPYGYTF | TGTGCCAGCAGCCAAGAAATAGGGGCAGCCCCCTATGGCTACACCTTC
TRBJ2-7 | 13 | TRBV15 | NA | NA | CATSRLGGYEQYF | TGTGCCACCAGCAGACTGGGAGGTTACGAGCAGTACTTC